This T cell receptor (beta chain) was captured in a study of T cells after yellow fever vaccination. Study findings and constraints: Reappearance after the booster was observed for most primary-vaccination clones (roughly 97% CD4, approximately 90% CD8). Clonotype sharing between CD4 and CD8 compartments was small.

This clonotype has at least ten counts. Its antigen is unknown. CDR3 size: 16 residues. V was pared by 6 bases and J by 1 base, with 18 bases between. The germline gives CDR1 MNHNY, CDR2 SVGAGI (reference sequence). TCRdb used MiXCR to reprocess the 5' RACE reads, holding one entry per CDR3 protein. The profile covers some 160,000 distinct CDR3 sequences, with about a tenth appearing a single time and about 40% taken by the ten largest. The rearrangement uses TRBV6-6 and TRBJ1-1; possible D gene TRBD1, 5 bases. Sample: CD8+ T cells sorted from PBMCs, taken 45 days after the yellow fever booster vaccination. The receptor comes from a young man who received the YFV17D yellow fever vaccine. The CDR3 sequence is CASSPPGRPENTEAFF. The CDR3 nucleotides read TGTGCCAGCAGCCCCCCGGGGCGGCCGGAGAACACTGAAGCTTTCTTT.